The clone carrying this T cell receptor (beta chain) showed up just a few times. This entry comes from a study of T-cell reconstitution after alpha-beta-depleted transplantation in children. V was cut by 5 bases and J by 0 bases, with 14 bases left in between. The CDR3 runs 17 residues. Molecular barcoding with unique molecular identifiers was used for the TCRbeta library. TCRdb recomputed calls from the PCR reads with MiXCR, one row per CDR3 protein. The sample has under 450,000 distinct CDR3 sequences; less than 15% are singletons. The sequence was collected from a human donor who donated a stem cell graft to a child with Fanconi anemia. This rearrangement joins TRBV12-3 or TRBV12-4 to TRBJ2-6; possibly TRBD1 for D (6 bases). The input for sequencing was PBMCs, taken from the stem cell graft. CDR3 protein: CASSAPGQISGANVLTF. DNA of the CDR3: TGTGCCAGCAGTGCCCCCGGACAGATCTCTGGGGCCAACGTCCTGACTTTC.